This is a list of T cell receptor beta chains from one sample in a study of post-analysis software for immune sequencing data. Using its own MiXCR run on the PCR reads, TCRdb lists one record per CDR3 protein. Among about 540,000 distinct CDR3 sequences listed, around 34% were seen once. What was sequenced was blood. The source of these receptors is a girl between 2 and 17 years old with multiple sclerosis. The CDR3 runs from the conserved cysteine through the conserved F or W. The D gene is left open where the match is weak. Size is omitted from some rows. Given values are once, few, many or a class for expanded clones.

V	size	D	J	CDR3	DNA
TRBV6-5	NA	TRBD2	TRBJ2-3	CASSYLGGGDTDTQYF	TGTGCCAGCAGTTATTTGGGCGGGGGGGACACAGATACGCAGTATTTT
TRBV18	NA	NA	TRBJ2-3	CASSRGAGTDTQYF	TGTGCCAGCTCACGGGGGGCGGGCACAGATACGCAGTATTTT
TRBV7-9	NA	NA	TRBJ2-5	CASSPRQSYQETQYF	TGTGCCAGCAGCCCAAGGCAGTCGTACCAAGAGACCCAGTACTTC
TRBV12-3/TRBV12-4	NA	TRBD2	TRBJ2-5	CASSSAVSGGAETQYF	TGTGCCAGCAGTTCCGCGGTTAGCGGGGGGGCAGAGACCCAGTACTTC
TRBV6-5	few	NA	TRBJ2-4	CASSYGGSNIQYF	TGTGCCAGCAGTTACGGGGGGTCAAACATTCAGTACTTC
TRBV20-1	few	NA	TRBJ1-2	CSARDSMWKNYGYTF	TGCAGTGCTAGAGATTCGATGTGGAAAAACTATGGCTACACCTTC
TRBV12-3/TRBV12-4	few	TRBD2	TRBJ2-1	CASSSNPGLAGGLDEQFF	TGTGCCAGCAGTTCGAATCCGGGACTAGCGGGGGGGTTGGATGAGCAGTTCTTC
TRBV2	few	TRBD1	TRBJ2-6	CASSGTGITGANVLTF	TGTGCCAGCAGTGGGACAGGGATAACTGGGGCCAACGTCCTGACTTTC
TRBV20-1	few	TRBD2	TRBJ2-7	CSASLTSGGTYEQYF	TGCAGTGCTTCACTGACTAGCGGGGGGACTTACGAGCAGTACTTC
TRBV10-3	NA	TRBD2	TRBJ2-3	CAIRLAGAGADTQYF	TGTGCCATCCGACTAGCGGGGGCTGGCGCAGATACGCAGTATTTT
TRBV6-1	NA	NA	TRBJ2-7	CASSGQDGYEQYF	TGTGCCAGCAGTGGACAGGACGGCTACGAGCAGTACTTC
TRBV5-1	NA	TRBD2	TRBJ2-1	CASRLAEEYNEQFF	TGCGCCAGCCGCCTAGCGGAGGAGTACAATGAGCAGTTCTTC
TRBV29-1	NA	TRBD1	TRBJ1-2	CIVETGNYGYTF	TGCATCGTAGAGACAGGGAACTATGGCTACACCTTT
TRBV6-6	few	NA	TRBJ1-1	CASSYSPEAFF	TGTGCCAGCAGTTACTCCCCTGAAGCTTTCTTT
TRBV20-1	NA	NA	TRBJ2-4	CSARSPAGKNIQYF	TGCAGTGCTCGGAGTCCTGCAGGCAAAAACATTCAGTACTTC
TRBV4-1	few	TRBD2	TRBJ2-1	CASSQELAGGPYNEQFF	TGCGCCAGCAGCCAAGAACTAGCGGGGGGACCTTACAATGAGCAGTTCTTC
TRBV7-9	few	NA	TRBJ2-5	CASSTPGGETQYF	TGTGCCAGCAGCACACCAGGGGGGGAGACCCAGTACTTC
TRBV28	few	NA	TRBJ1-2	CASSLLSISYGYTF	TGTGCCAGCAGTTTACTGTCGATTAGCTATGGCTACACCTTC
TRBV12-3/TRBV12-4	NA	NA	TRBJ2-3	CASSRFPPSTDTQYF	TGTGCCAGCAGTAGGTTTCCTCCTAGCACAGATACGCAGTATTTT
TRBV13	NA	TRBD2	TRBJ2-3	CASSGGALAGGISGTDTQYF	TGTGCCAGCAGCGGAGGGGCCCTAGCGGGGGGGATCTCCGGCACAGATACGCAGTATTTT
TRBV20-1	NA	NA	TRBJ2-3	CSAPTREADTQYF	TGCAGTGCTCCTACTAGGGAAGCAGATACGCAGTATTTT
TRBV6-5	NA	NA	TRBJ2-3	CASSRGVETDTQYF	TGTGCCAGCAGCCGAGGGGTGGAGACAGATACGCAGTATTTT
TRBV6-4	few	TRBD2	TRBJ2-3	CASSAGSGDSTDTQYF	TGTGCCAGCAGTGCGGGTAGCGGGGATAGCACAGATACGCAGTATTTT
TRBV10-3	few	TRBD2	TRBJ2-7	CAISESGRVDEQYF	TGTGCCATCAGTGAGTCGGGGAGGGTGGACGAGCAGTACTTC
TRBV29-1	few	NA	TRBJ1-1	CSVDLVTEAFF	TGCAGCGTTGATTTGGTAACTGAAGCTTTCTTT
TRBV6-2/TRBV6-3	few	NA	TRBJ1-1	CASIKTGGNTEAFF	TGTGCCAGCATCAAAACGGGGGGGAACACTGAAGCTTTCTTT
TRBV20-1	few	NA	TRBJ1-2	CSASELVDYGYTF	TGCAGTGCTAGTGAACTTGTTGATTATGGCTACACCTTC
TRBV24-1	few	NA	TRBJ1-2	CATSGPDSAYGYTF	TGTGCCACCAGTGGACCTGACAGTGCTTATGGCTACACCTTC